These 20 T cell receptor beta chains share one sample of origin, sequenced in a study of beta chain features in type 1 diabetes. Findings and limits, study-wide: TCRB CDR3s were moderately but significantly shorter in Type 1 diabetes patients in all four CD4+ subsets.

Their antigens remain unidentified. Expressed TCRB transcripts got sequenced, as all isolated RNA was reverse transcribed. Here immunoSEQ multiplex PCR was the method, and the copy in TCRdb shows in-frame clones only, minus some. This table holds under 300,000 clones, roughly a quarter found once. Sequences were obtained from naive CD4+ T cells from blood. The source of these receptors is a woman in her 30s with type 1 diabetes.

The chain is built from TRBV4-1 and TRBJ2-1; 10 positions match TRBD2. This CDR3 is built from 16 residues. The germline V gene has CDR1 MGHRA and CDR2 YSYEKL. The V segment lost 0 bases and the J segment 9 bases; nucleotides outside the gene matches: 8. The CDR3: CASSQEAASGRREQFF. The CDR3 region has the DNA TGCGCCAGCAGCCAAGAGGCTGCTAGCGGGAGACGTGAGCAGTTCTTC.

The chain combines TRBV7-9 with TRBJ2-7, with D unresolved. Trimming pared 3 bases from V and 2 bases from J, leaving 5 bases between. This CDR3 comprises 12 residues. CDR1 and CDR2 (germline): SEHNR, FQNEAQ (reference sequence). CDR3 nucleotides: TGTGCCAGCAGCTTTGAGCCCTACGAGCAGTACTTC. Encoded protein: CASSFEPYEQYF. Full variable domain (missing parts from reference TRBV7-9 and TRBJ2-7): DTGVSQNPRHKITKRGQNVTFRCDPISEHNRLYWYRQTLGQGPEFLTYFQNEAQLEKSRLLSDRFSAERPKGSFSTLEIQRTEQGDSAMYLCASSFEPYEQYFGPGTRLTVT.

The chain recombines TRBV18 with TRBJ2-1; D is uncertain. The germline V gene has CDR1 KGHSH and CDR2 LQKENI. This CDR3 region has 12 residues. V was shortened by 4 bases and J by 7 bases, with 8 bases between the two germline ends. The CDR3, as DNA: TGTGCCAGCTCACTCGGTGTGAATGAGCAGTTCTTC. This sequence encodes CASSLGVNEQFF. Combining the CDR3 with reference TRBV18 and TRBJ2-1 gives the whole variable domain NAGVMQNPRHLVRRRGQEARLRCSPMKGHSHVYWYRQLPEEGLKFMVYLQKENIIDESGMPKERFSAEFPKEGPSILRIQQVVRGDSAAYFCASSLGVNEQFFGPGTRLTVL.

This clone was counted only a few times. The gene calls are TRBV28 and TRBJ2-5; weak D call: TRBD2 (6 bases). The CDR3 contains 16 residues. Per the germline V gene, CDR1 is MDHEN and CDR2 is SYDVKM. With 8 bases removed from V and 2 bases from J, the gap between germline ends came to 21 bases. In DNA, the CDR3 is TGTGCCAGCGACCAGCCTTCCGGGACTCTTCAAGAGACCCAGTACTTC. Its protein is CASDQPSGTLQETQYF.

The chain recombines TRBV19 with TRBJ2-7, with D unresolved. The CDR3 consists of 15 residues. Germline assignment: CDR1 LNHDA and CDR2 SQIVND (reference sequence). Trimming removed 2 bases at V and 0 bases at J, with 11 bases between. The CDR3 here is CASSISHLFSYEQYF. The CDR3 coding sequence is TGTGCCAGTAGTATATCACATCTCTTCTCCTACGAGCAGTACTTC.

Worth noting for this clone: Sequence at one end of the junction differs from germline and may be a read error. V and J are TRBV4-1 and TRBJ1-2, with D maybe TRBD1 (5 bases). Germline CDR1 and CDR2: MGHRA and YSYEKL. The CDR3 contains 18 residues. The DNA of the CDR3 is TGCGCCAGCACCCAAAGATCCCCTGGGGGAGGGACTAACTATGGCTACACCTTC. Translated: CASTQRSPGGGTNYGYTF.

This clone was counted only a few times. The rearrangement links TRBV4-1 to TRBJ1-5; tentative D call: TRBD1 (6 bases). The CDR3 length is 16 residues. V was pared by 2 bases and J by 3 bases, with 14 bases between. Germline V gene lookup returns CDR1 MGHRA and CDR2 YSYEKL. CDR3 in DNA: TGCGCCAGCAGCCAAAATACAGGGATGGTCAATCAGCCCCAGCATTTT. It specifies CASSQNTGMVNQPQHF.

In DNA form, the CDR3 reads TGTGCCAGCAGCGCCATACGAAGTGGGACTTACGAGCAGTACTTC. Translated, it gives CASSAIRSGTYEQYF. The V call is TRBV5-8, the J call TRBJ2-7; the D gene is possibly TRBD2 (6 bases). Germline values: CDR1 SGHTS, CDR2 YDEGEE. The CDR3 spans 15 residues. Trimming pared 4 bases from V and 4 bases from J, leaving 18 bases between.

CDR3 bases: TGTGCCAGCAGCTCGACTTGGACTAGCGGGCTCACTGCAAATGAGCAGTTCTTC. This translates into CASSSTWTSGLTANEQFF. The genes are TRBV11-3 and TRBJ2-1, with TRBD2 matching 11 bases. This CDR3 comprises 18 residues. V lost 4 bases, J lost 7 bases, and 15 bases stayed unmatched. Germline-derived CDR1 and CDR2 are SGHNT and YENEEA. Together with reference TRBV11-3 and TRBJ2-1, the CDR3 gives the full variable domain: EAGVVQSPRYKIIEKKQPVAFWCNPISGHNTLYWYLQNLGQGPELLIRYENEEAVDDSQLPKDRFSAERLKGVDSTLKIQPAELGDSAVYLCASSSTWTSGLTANEQFFGPGTRLTVL.

V usage is TRBV19 and J usage is TRBJ1-5, with 9 positions matching TRBD1. J gave up 7 bases and V 3 bases, and 7 bases lay outside the gene matches. Germline-derived CDR1 and CDR2 are LNHDA and SQIVND (reference sequence). The CDR3 is 15 amino acids. In DNA, the CDR3 is TGTGCCAGTAGTATTCAGGACAGGGGAGGACAGCCCCAGCATTTT. It encodes CASSIQDRGGQPQHF.

This clone was seen a handful of times. The V gene is TRBV15, the J gene TRBJ1-1, with 8 bases fitting TRBD1. The V gene's germline CDR1 is LNHNV and CDR2 YYDKDF (reference sequence). Trimming took 1 base from V and 1 from J; bases not matched to a gene: 2. The CDR3 is made up of 15 amino acids. CDR3 DNA sequence: TGTGCCACCAGCAGAGGGGACAGGACGAACACTGAAGCTTTCTTT. Translation: CATSRGDRTNTEAFF.

This clone was seen a handful of times. This sequence joins TRBV6-1 and TRBJ1-5, with a tentative D call TRBD1 (6 bases). Trimming shortened V by 2 bases and J by 0 bases, and 8 bases separated the two germline ends. The germline gives CDR1 MNHNS, CDR2 SASEGT. This CDR3 has 15 amino acids. The CDR3 protein is CASSEQGYSNQPQHF. In DNA form, the CDR3 reads TGTGCCAGCAGTGAACAGGGGTATAGCAATCAGCCCCAGCATTTT.

The chain has TRBV30 and TRBJ1-5; D possibly corresponds to TRBD1 (6 bases). The ends were cut back, 0 bases at V and 2 bases at J, with 11 bases in the middle. The CDR3 consists of 15 residues. Looked up from germline, CDR1 is GTSNPN and CDR2 is SVGIG (reference sequence). The CDR3 loop is CAWSVSNRGNQPQHF. The CDR3 DNA reads as TGTGCCTGGAGTGTATCTAACAGGGGCAATCAGCCCCAGCATTTT.

This clone showed up just a few times. The chain carries TRBV5-4 and TRBJ2-5; 8 bases match TRBD1. Per the germline V gene, CDR1 is SGHNT and CDR2 is YYREEE (reference sequence). Unmatched junction bases numbered 6, after V lost 0 bases and J lost 5 bases. The length of the CDR3 is 15 residues. Here the CDR3 DNA reads TGTGCCAGCAGCTTGGGGACAGGGTTTTTGGAGACCCAGTACTTC. As protein: CASSLGTGFLETQYF.

The chain is built from TRBV5-1 and TRBJ2-7, with D tentatively TRBD1 (5 bases). The V end lost 3 bases, the J end lost 6 bases, and 16 bases lay between the germline ends. Germline-derived CDR1 and CDR2 are SGHRS and YFSETQ. CDR3 size: 14 residues. The CDR3 nucleotides read TGCGCCAGCAGCTCTAATCAGGGTTTTGGCGAGCAGTACTTC. As protein: CASSSNQGFGEQYF.

The rearrangement uses TRBV7-2 and TRBJ2-4, with D maybe TRBD2 (6 bases). The germline V gene has CDR1 SGHTA and CDR2 FQGNSA. The CDR3 is 13 residues long. CDR3 sequence: CASGRMSKNIQYF. The CDR3 nucleotides are TGTGCTTCTGGGAGGATGTCCAAAAACATTCAGTACTTC.

As concerns this clone: Other DNA sequences in the same sample also yield this CDR3. The J gene is TRBJ1-5, the V gene TRBV7-2; 8 nucleotides line up with TRBD1. Per germline, CDR1 SGHTA and CDR2 FQGNSA. V lost 5 bases to trimming and J lost 7 bases; unmatched junction nucleotides: 4. The CDR3 covers 13 residues. The DNA for the CDR3 is TGTGCCAGCAGCCCACAGGGGGACCAGCCCCAGCATTTT. Its translation: CASSPQGDQPQHF.

The table lists this clone with a few counts. The CDR3 is CATSRDQGNEQFF. CDR3 DNA sequence: TGTGCCACCAGCAGAGATCAGGGGAATGAGCAGTTCTTC. This chain uses TRBV15 with TRBJ2-1; tentative D call: TRBD1 (6 bases). The CDR3 totals 13 residues. From germline, CDR1 is LNHNV and CDR2 YYDKDF (reference sequence). V lost 0 bases and J lost 7, with 7 bases in between.

A few counts support this clone. V is TRBV30 and J is TRBJ1-5, with D tentatively TRBD1 (6 bases). CDR1 GTSNPN and CDR2 SVGIG come from the germline V gene (reference sequence). Trimming pared 7 bases from V and 3 bases from J, leaving 13 bases between. The CDR3 has 13 amino acids. The CDR3 sequence: CALSTGYNQPQHF. DNA for the CDR3: TGTGCCTTATCGACAGGCTACAATCAGCCCCAGCATTTT.

This clone has only a few counts. The V and J genes are TRBV6-4 and TRBJ2-1; TRBD2 agrees at 12 bases. Trimming cost V 4 bases and J 10 bases; bases outside gene matches: 8. The CDR3 contains 15 residues. Per germline, CDR1 MRHNA and CDR2 SNTAGT. The CDR3 region has the DNA TGTGCCAGCAGTGCCAGACTAGCGGGAGTAAGGGAGCAGTTCTTC. Amino acids: CASSARLAGVREQFF.